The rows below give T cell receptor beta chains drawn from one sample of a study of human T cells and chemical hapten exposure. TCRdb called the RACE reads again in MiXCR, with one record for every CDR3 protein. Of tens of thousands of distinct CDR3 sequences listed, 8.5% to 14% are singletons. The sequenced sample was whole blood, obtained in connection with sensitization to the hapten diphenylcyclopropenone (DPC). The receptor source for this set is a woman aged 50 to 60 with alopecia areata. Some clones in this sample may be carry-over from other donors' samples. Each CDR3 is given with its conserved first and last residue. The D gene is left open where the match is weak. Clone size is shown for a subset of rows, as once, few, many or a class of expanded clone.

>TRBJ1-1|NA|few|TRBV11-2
CASSPSVPWVGEAFF
TGTGCCAGCAGCCCTTCGGTACCCTGGGTTGGTGAAGCTTTCTTT
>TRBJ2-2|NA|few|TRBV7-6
CASSQPVGSVPGELFF
TGTGCCAGCAGCCAACCCGTCGGGTCAGTACCCGGGGAGCTGTTTTTT
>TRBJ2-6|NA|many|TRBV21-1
CASSEEGDPGQGISGANVLTF
TGTGCCAGCAGTGAAGAGGGGGACCCGGGACAGGGCATCTCTGGGGCCAACGTCCTGACTTTC
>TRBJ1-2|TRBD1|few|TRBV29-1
CSVPRQGPYGYTF
TGCAGCGTTCCAAGACAGGGGCCCTATGGCTACACCTTC
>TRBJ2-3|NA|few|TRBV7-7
CASSPGPVSTDTQYF
TGTGCCAGCAGCCCGGGACCAGTCTCCACAGATACGCAGTATTTT
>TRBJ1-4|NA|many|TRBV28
CASSFLLGAGEKLFF
TGTGCCAGCAGTTTCCTACTGGGGGCGGGAGAAAAACTGTTTTTT
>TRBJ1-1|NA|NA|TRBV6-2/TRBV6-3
CASQDGHPNTEAFF
TGTGCCAGCCAGGACGGTCACCCAAACACTGAAGCTTTCTTT
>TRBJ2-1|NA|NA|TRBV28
CASSLFRDEQFF
TGTGCCAGCAGTTTATTCCGGGATGAGCAGTTCTTC
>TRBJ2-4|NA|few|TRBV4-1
CASSPIDRTLAKNIQYF
TGCGCCAGCAGCCCGATCGACAGAACGCTAGCCAAAAACATTCAGTACTTC
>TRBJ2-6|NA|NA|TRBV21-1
CASSKGPF
TGTGCCAGCAGCAAAGGCCCTTTC
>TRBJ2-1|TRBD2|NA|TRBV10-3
CAISRGTSSYNEQFF
TGTGCCATCAGTCGCGGGACTAGCTCCTACAATGAGCAGTTCTTC